This entry lists 18 T cell receptor beta chains sequenced from one sample in a study of human T cells and chemical hapten exposure. Specified time point: pre-sensitization, week 0. As for treatment: therapeutic diphenylcyclopropenone sensitization with weekly scalp DPC. In TCRdb, the RACE reads were re-called with MiXCR into one record per CDR3 protein. The sample has 80,000 to 100,000 distinct CDR3 sequences; 8% to 10% are singletons. The source was whole blood, collected in connection with sensitization to the hapten diphenylcyclopropenone (DPC). The receptors stem from a woman aged 40 to 50 with alopecia areata. Some clones in this sample may be carry-over from other donors' samples.

CDR3 in amino acids: CSAPGLAGGLAKNIQYF. The CDR3 nucleotides read TGCAGTGCCCCGGGGCTAGCGGGGGGGCTGGCCAAAAACATTCAGTACTTC. V is TRBV20-1 and J is TRBJ2-4, with 12 bases identical to TRBD2. V gave up 6 bases and J gave up 1 base; unmatched junction bases: 10. Germline loops: CDR1 DFQATT, CDR2 SNEGSKA (reference sequence). The CDR3 is made up of 17 amino acids.

This clonotype was observed many times. This chain connects TRBV11-2 to TRBJ1-2; TRBD1 matches at 8 bases. CDR3 length: 14 amino acids. Germline V gives CDR1 SGHAT, CDR2 FQNNGV. Trimming cost V 4 bases and J 5 bases; bases outside gene matches: 6. The CDR3 bases are TGTGCCAGCAGCTCGGACAGGGAGAGTTATGGCTACACCTTC. As protein: CASSSDRESYGYTF. Full variable domain (missing parts from reference TRBV11-2 and TRBJ1-2): EAGVAQSPRYKIIEKRQSVAFWCNPISGHATLYWYQQILGQGPKLLIQFQNNGVVDDSQLPKDRFSAERLKGVDSTLKIQPAKLEDSAVYLCASSSDRESYGYTFGSGTRLTVV.

This clonotype has ten or more counts. The rearrangement joins TRBV5-4 to TRBJ2-3; 8 bases are a match to TRBD2. The CDR3 consists of 15 residues. The J segment lost 2 bases and the V segment lost 0 bases, leaving 2 bases of the junction unmatched. Germline CDR1 reads SGHNT; CDR2 reads YYREEE (reference sequence). The CDR3 protein is CASSLGGGSTDTQYF. CDR3 nucleotide sequence: TGTGCCAGCAGCTTGGGCGGGGGGTCCACAGATACGCAGTATTTT. Variable domain in full (rest from reference TRBV5-4 and TRBJ2-3): ETGVTQSPTHLIKTRGQQVTLRCSSQSGHNTVSWYQQALGQGPQFIFQYYREEENGRGNFPPRFSGLQFPNYSSELNVNALELDDSALYLCASSLGGGSTDTQYFGPGTRLTVL.

A few counts support this clonotype. This chain connects TRBV6-5 to TRBJ2-2; 7 bases fit TRBD1. This CDR3 region has 16 residues. Per the germline V gene, CDR1 is MNHEY and CDR2 is SVGAGI. The junction had 13 bases not matched to a gene; V was cut back by 7 bases and J by 5 bases. For the CDR3, the DNA is TGTGCCAGCAAAAACGCCGGGACAGTAAGGACCGGGGAGCTGTTTTTT. This translates into CASKNAGTVRTGELFF.

The chain employs TRBV28 and TRBJ2-7, with 10 positions matching TRBD2. Germline trimming cut 4 bases from V and 0 bases from J; bases unmatched to any gene: 6. CDR3 size: 16 residues. Per the germline V gene, CDR1 is MDHEN and CDR2 is SYDVKM. The CDR3 DNA follows: TGTGCCAGCAGTTCCCCCCAGCGGGGGGGCTCCTACGAGCAGTACTTC. The encoded protein is CASSSPQRGGSYEQYF.

The rearrangement joins TRBV21-1 to TRBJ1-5; the table gives TRBD1 as D, unverified against the DNA. TRBV21-1 is annotated as a pseudogene. The CDR3 contains 13 residues. CDR3 loop: CASKGGDNQPQHF. The DNA for the CDR3 is TGTGCCAGCAAGGGGGGGGACAATCAGCCCCAGCATTTT.

This clonotype has a count of ten or more. Written as DNA, the CDR3 is TGTGCCTGGTCGGCGCAGGTCTACGAGCAGTACTTC. Residues: CAWSAQVYEQYF. The rearrangement uses TRBV30 and TRBJ2-7; D is unresolved. V lost 5 bases to trimming and J lost 3 bases, with 11 bases between them. Germline V gene data show CDR1 as GTSNPN and CDR2 as SVGIG (reference sequence). The CDR3 covers 12 residues.

There are many counts of this clonotype. The junction differs from germline at one of its ends, possibly a read error. CDR3 loop: CASSPQGYNEHFF. CDR3 in DNA: TGTGCCAGCAGCCCGCAGGGATACAATGAGCATTTCTTC. V is TRBV7-9 and J is TRBJ2-1; perhaps TRBD1 as D (5 bases). The CDR3 consists of 13 residues. Germline lookup yields CDR1 SEHNR and CDR2 FQNEAQ (reference sequence).

This clonotype was picked up many times. The rearrangement joins TRBV20-1 to TRBJ1-2, with 7 positions matching TRBD1. Germline V gene data show CDR1 as DFQATT and CDR2 as SNEGSKA (reference sequence). CDR3 length: 17 residues. Trimming took 3 bases from V and 8 from J; bases not matched to a gene: 21. This CDR3 is CSARRDSSRDVSRGYTF. The CDR3 nucleotides read TGCAGTGCTAGGAGGGACAGTTCTAGGGATGTCAGTCGGGGCTACACCTTC.

In this sample, this clonotype turned up a few times. The V gene is TRBV28, the J gene TRBJ2-7; 7 nucleotides line up with TRBD2. The CDR3 contains 12 residues. The V segment lost 6 bases and the J segment 4 bases; nucleotides outside the gene matches: 3. Looked up from germline, CDR1 is MDHEN and CDR2 is SYDVKM. CDR3 DNA: TGTGCCAGCAGCTGGGAGGGGTACGAGCAGTACTTC. It is translated as CASSWEGYEQYF. The whole variable domain, remainder taken from reference TRBV28 and TRBJ2-7, is DVKVTQSSRYLVKRTGEKVFLECVQDMDHENMFWYRQDPGLGLRLIYFSYDVKMKEKGDIPEGYSVSREKKERFSLILESASTNQTSMYLCASSWEGYEQYFGPGTRLTVT.

This clonotype is judged medium-sized (0.01 to 0.1%). The chain has TRBV6-2 or TRBV6-3 and TRBJ2-7; tentatively, D is TRBD1 (6 bases). Deletions cut 6 bases from V and 6 bases from J, with 21 bases between. This CDR3 contains 15 residues. CDR1 and CDR2 from the germline V gene are MNHEY and SVGEGT. The CDR3: CASSDQIIDRPEQYF. In DNA form, the CDR3 reads TGTGCCAGCAGCGACCAGATCATCGACAGGCCCGAGCAGTACTTC.

In this sample, this clonotype turned up many times. The chain carries TRBV4-2 and TRBJ2-7; possible D gene TRBD1, 6 bases. The CDR3 runs 15 residues. Between the trimmed V and J ends, which lost 0 bases and 3 bases, there was a span of 12 bases. Germline V gene lookup returns CDR1 LGHNA and CDR2 YNFKEQ. This CDR3 is CASSQEKDRYYEQYF. The CDR3 coding sequence is TGTGCCAGCAGCCAAGAAAAAGACAGGTACTACGAGCAGTACTTC.

At least ten counts were recorded for this clonotype. The chain recombines TRBV7-2 with TRBJ2-7, with D possibly being TRBD1 (6 bases). This CDR3 has 14 amino acids. Germline V gives CDR1 SGHTA, CDR2 FQGNSA. Trimming removed 3 bases at V and 2 bases at J, with 11 bases between. The CDR3 DNA reads TGTGCCAGCAGCTTTGACAGGAGCCCCTACGAGCAGTACTTC. Protein: CASSFDRSPYEQYF.

Only a few counts were recorded for this clonotype. The V gene is TRBV5-1, the J gene TRBJ2-2; TRBD1 might be the D (7 bases). The CDR3 sequence is 15 residues long. The ends were cut back, 0 bases at V and 4 bases at J, with 10 bases in the middle. Germline V gene sequence: CDR1 SGHRS, CDR2 YFSETQ. The CDR3 DNA is TGCGCCAGCAGCTTGGCCCAGGGGGGCACCGGGGAGCTGTTTTTT. Translated, it gives CASSLAQGGTGELFF.

The J gene is TRBJ2-3, the V gene TRBV7-9, with D tentatively TRBD2 (6 bases). The CDR3 runs 18 residues. V dropped 1 base and J dropped 2 bases, with 19 bases sitting between them. The V gene's germline CDR1 is SEHNR and CDR2 FQNEAQ (reference sequence). CDR3 amino acids: CASSLVLIAVGATDTQYF. CDR3 coding DNA: TGTGCCAGCAGCTTAGTACTGATAGCGGTTGGTGCCACAGATACGCAGTATTTT. Based on the CDR3 plus reference TRBV7-9 and TRBJ2-3, the full variable domain is DTGVSQNPRHKITKRGQNVTFRCDPISEHNRLYWYRQTLGQGPEFLTYFQNEAQLEKSRLLSDRFSAERPKGSFSTLEIQRTEQGDSAMYLCASSLVLIAVGATDTQYFGPGTRLTVL.

This clonotype was detected ten times or more. The chain employs TRBV9 and TRBJ2-1, with 7 bases identical to TRBD2. The CDR3 extends over 14 amino acids. V dropped 4 bases and J dropped 12; count of bases not matched to a gene: 13. Germline V gene data show CDR1 as SGDLS and CDR2 as YYNGEE. The CDR3 loop is CASSRDYNVGGQFF. CDR3 DNA sequence: TGTGCCAGCAGCCGGGACTATAATGTTGGTGGGCAGTTCTTC.

This clonotype has only a few counts. This chain connects TRBV12-3 or TRBV12-4 to TRBJ2-1; TRBD2 agrees at 9 bases. This CDR3 contains 16 residues. V lost 2 bases to trimming and J lost 6 bases; unmatched junction nucleotides: 8. The CDR3 region has the DNA TGTGCCAGCAGTTTATGGAGCGGGGGGCCAGTCAATGAGCAGTTCTTC. It translates to CASSLWSGGPVNEQFF.

V usage is TRBV6-2 or TRBV6-3 and J usage is TRBJ2-7; 10 bases are shared with TRBD1. The CDR3 loop spans 14 amino acids. Germline assignment: CDR1 MNHEY and CDR2 SVGEGT. Trimming removed 8 bases from V and 4 bases from J; junction bases left unmatched: 8. The DNA for the CDR3 is TGTGCCAGCGATCGAGGACAGGGGGGATACGAGCAGTACTTC. The encoded protein is CASDRGQGGYEQYF.